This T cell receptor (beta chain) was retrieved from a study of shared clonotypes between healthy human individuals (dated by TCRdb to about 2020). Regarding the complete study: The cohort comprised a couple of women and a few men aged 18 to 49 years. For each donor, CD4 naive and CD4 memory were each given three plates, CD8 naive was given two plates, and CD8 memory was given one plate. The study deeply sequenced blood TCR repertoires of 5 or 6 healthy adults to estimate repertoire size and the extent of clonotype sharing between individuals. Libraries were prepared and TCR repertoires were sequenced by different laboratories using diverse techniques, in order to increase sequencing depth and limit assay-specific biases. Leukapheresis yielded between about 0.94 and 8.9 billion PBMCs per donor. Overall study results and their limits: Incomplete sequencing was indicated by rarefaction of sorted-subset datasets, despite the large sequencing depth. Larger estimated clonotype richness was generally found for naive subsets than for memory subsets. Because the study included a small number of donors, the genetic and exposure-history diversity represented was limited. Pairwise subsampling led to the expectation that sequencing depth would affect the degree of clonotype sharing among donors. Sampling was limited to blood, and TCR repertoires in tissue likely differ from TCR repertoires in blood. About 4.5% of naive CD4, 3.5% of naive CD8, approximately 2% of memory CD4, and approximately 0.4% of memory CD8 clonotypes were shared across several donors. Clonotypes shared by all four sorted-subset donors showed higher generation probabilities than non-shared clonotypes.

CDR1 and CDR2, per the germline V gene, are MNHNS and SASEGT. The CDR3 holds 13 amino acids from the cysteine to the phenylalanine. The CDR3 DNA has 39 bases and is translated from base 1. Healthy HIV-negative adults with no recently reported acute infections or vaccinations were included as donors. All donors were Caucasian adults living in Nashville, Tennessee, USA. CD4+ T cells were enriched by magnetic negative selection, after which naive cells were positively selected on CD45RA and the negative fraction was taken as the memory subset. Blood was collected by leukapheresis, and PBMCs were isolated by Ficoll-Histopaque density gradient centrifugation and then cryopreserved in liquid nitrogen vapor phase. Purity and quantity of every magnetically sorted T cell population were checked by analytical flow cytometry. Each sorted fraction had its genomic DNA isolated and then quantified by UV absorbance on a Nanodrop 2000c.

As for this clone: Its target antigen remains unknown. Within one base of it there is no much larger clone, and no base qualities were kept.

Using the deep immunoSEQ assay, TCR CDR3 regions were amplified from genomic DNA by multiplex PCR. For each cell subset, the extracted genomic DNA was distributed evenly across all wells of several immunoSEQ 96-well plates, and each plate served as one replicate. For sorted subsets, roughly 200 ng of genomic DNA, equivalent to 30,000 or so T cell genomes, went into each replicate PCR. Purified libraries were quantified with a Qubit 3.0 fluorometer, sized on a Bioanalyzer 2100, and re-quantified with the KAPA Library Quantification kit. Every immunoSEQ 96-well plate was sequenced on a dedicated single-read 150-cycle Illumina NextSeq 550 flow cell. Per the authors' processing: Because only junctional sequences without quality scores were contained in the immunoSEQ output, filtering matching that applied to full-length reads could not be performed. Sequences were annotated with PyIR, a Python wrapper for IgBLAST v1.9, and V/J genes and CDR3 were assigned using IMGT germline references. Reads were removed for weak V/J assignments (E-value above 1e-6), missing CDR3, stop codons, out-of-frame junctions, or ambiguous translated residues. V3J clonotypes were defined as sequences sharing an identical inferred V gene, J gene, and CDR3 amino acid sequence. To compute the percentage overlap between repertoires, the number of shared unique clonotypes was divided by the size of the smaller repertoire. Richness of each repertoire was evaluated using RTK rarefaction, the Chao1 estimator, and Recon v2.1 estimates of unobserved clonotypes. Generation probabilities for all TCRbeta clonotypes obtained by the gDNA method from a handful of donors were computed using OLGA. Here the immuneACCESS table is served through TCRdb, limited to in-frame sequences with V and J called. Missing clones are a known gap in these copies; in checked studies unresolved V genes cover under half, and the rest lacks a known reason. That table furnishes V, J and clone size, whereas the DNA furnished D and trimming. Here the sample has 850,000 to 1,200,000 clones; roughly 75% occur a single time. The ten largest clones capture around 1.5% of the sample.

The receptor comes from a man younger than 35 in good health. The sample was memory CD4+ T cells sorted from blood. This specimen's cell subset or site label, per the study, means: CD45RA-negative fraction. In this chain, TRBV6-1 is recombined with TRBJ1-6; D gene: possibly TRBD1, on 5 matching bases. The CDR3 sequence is CVIRDGVNSPLHF. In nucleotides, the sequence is TGTGTGATCCGGGACGGAGTTAATTCACCCCTCCACTTT.